The 19 T cell receptor beta chains listed next were all sequenced from one sample in a study of PD-L1 blockade in urothelial cancer. As for time point: peripheral blood 6 weeks after treatment start. Only in-frame clones appear in the TCRdb table, and some are missing; sequencing was by immunoSEQ multiplex PCR. The table records 45,000 to 60,000 clones, 88% of them present only once. Sequencing used PBMCs, obtained around atezolizumab (anti-PD-L1) treatment. These TCRs come from a man between 60 and 75 years old with urothelial cancer.

The chain has TRBV14 and TRBJ2-1, with D perhaps TRBD2 (7 bases). Trimming pared 3 bases from V and 4 bases from J, leaving 19 bases between. Germline-derived CDR1 and CDR2 are SGHDN and FVKESK. The CDR3 extends over 17 amino acids. As DNA, the CDR3 is TGTGCCAGCAGCCAGGGGGGCGGGGGCCTTGGGTACAATGAGCAGTTCTTC. It encodes CASSQGGGGLGYNEQFF.

This chain connects TRBV30 to TRBJ2-7; 8 bases match TRBD2. Germline V CDR1 and CDR2: GTSNPN, SVGIG (reference sequence). J gave up 6 bases and V 3 bases, and 4 bases lay outside the gene matches. The CDR3 loop spans 12 amino acids. The CDR3 DNA sequence: TGTGCCTGGAGCACTAGCGGTACCGAGCAGTACTTC. Its protein is CAWSTSGTEQYF.

This clone was found a few times. The chain carries TRBV7-9 and TRBJ1-6, with 7 bases matching TRBD1. The CDR3 extends over 14 amino acids. Per the germline V gene, CDR1 is SEHNR and CDR2 is FQNEAQ (reference sequence). The J segment lost 7 bases and the V segment lost 4 bases, leaving 4 bases of the junction unmatched. CDR3 nucleotides: TGTGCCAGCAGCTCCACAGGGGAGAATTCACCCCTCCACTTT. The encoded protein is CASSSTGENSPLHF.

Here the CDR3 DNA reads TGTGCTAGTGCCAAGGGAGGGAATAGCAATCAGCCCCAGCATTTT. This encodes CASAKGGNSNQPQHF. The J gene is TRBJ1-5, the V gene TRBV12-5; no firm D call. Deletions cut 7 bases from V and 0 bases from J, with 13 bases between. The CDR3 totals 15 residues. Germline CDR1 LGHNT, CDR2 FRNRAP.

This clone has just one count. V is TRBV2 and J is TRBJ1-2; no clear D gene. In germline, CDR1 is SNHLY, CDR2 FYNNEI. This CDR3 has 14 residues. V dropped 2 bases and J dropped 4 bases, with 11 bases sitting between them. The CDR3 is CASSELGGGYGYTF. The CDR3 DNA is TGTGCCAGCAGTGAATTGGGAGGCGGCTATGGCTACACCTTC.

The chain employs TRBV5-4 and TRBJ2-3, with D possibly matching TRBD1 (6 bases). V gave up 4 bases and J gave up 3 bases, with 12 bases separating them. The germline gives CDR1 SGHNT, CDR2 YYREEE (reference sequence). This CDR3 contains 14 residues. The CDR3 sequence is CASSRKGETDTQYF. The CDR3 DNA reads as TGTGCCAGCAGCCGGAAGGGGGAAACAGATACGCAGTATTTT.

The chain combines TRBV5-1 with TRBJ1-1; TRBD1 matches 8 bases. Per the germline V gene, CDR1 is SGHRS and CDR2 is YFSETQ. This CDR3 has 15 amino acids. V lost 4 bases, J lost 5 bases, and 10 bases stayed unmatched. The CDR3 DNA is TGCGCCAGCAGCCCCCCACAGGGGGGGAGAACTGAAGCTTTCTTT. It encodes CASSPPQGGRTEAFF.

The CDR3 coding sequence is TGTGCCAGCTCTCTACAGGGGATAGGCAATCAGCCCCAGCATTTT. It is translated as CASSLQGIGNQPQHF. The chain couples TRBV18 to TRBJ1-5; 7 bases fit TRBD1. V trimming: 6 bases; J trimming: 2 bases; junction bases outside the gene matches: 7. The CDR3 length is 15 residues. Germline-derived CDR1 and CDR2 are KGHSH and LQKENI.

J is TRBJ2-7 and V is TRBV30, with D tentatively TRBD1 (6 bases). Germline V gene sequence: CDR1 GTSNPN, CDR2 SVGIG (reference sequence). The V end lost 2 bases, the J end lost 4 bases, and 12 bases lay between the germline ends. The CDR3 consists of 13 residues. The CDR3 bases are TGTGCCTGGAGTCCCCCTGACAGGTACGAGCAGTACTTC. Its protein product is CAWSPPDRYEQYF.

This chain links TRBV7-3 with TRBJ1-3, with D possibly TRBD1 on 6 matching bases. Trimming removed 4 bases at V and 4 bases at J, with 11 bases between. Looked up from germline, CDR1 is SGHTA and CDR2 is FQGTGA. The CDR3 length is 14 residues. The CDR3 region is CASSSPGGGNTIYF. The CDR3 DNA reads TGTGCCAGCAGCTCGCCGGGGGGCGGAAACACCATATATTTT.

The chain carries TRBV18 and TRBJ1-3; 8 positions agree with TRBD1. The junction had 8 bases not matched to a gene; V was cut back by 0 bases and J by 1 base. The length of the CDR3 is 18 residues. Germline V gene data show CDR1 as KGHSH and CDR2 as LQKENI. DNA for the CDR3: TGTGCCAGCTCACCACCGGACAGGGTTGGCTGGTCTGGAAACACCATATATTTT. It is translated as CASSPPDRVGWSGNTIYF. Full variable domain (outside the CDR3, taken from reference TRBV18 and TRBJ1-3): NAGVMQNPRHLVRRRGQEARLRCSPMKGHSHVYWYRQLPEEGLKFMVYLQKENIIDESGMPKERFSAEFPKEGPSILRIQQVVRGDSAAYFCASSPPDRVGWSGNTIYFGEGSWLTVV.

The rearrangement uses TRBV9 and TRBJ2-2; TRBD1 aligns across 8 bases. Germline V gene sequence: CDR1 SGDLS, CDR2 YYNGEE. The trim removed 0 bases at V and 0 bases at J, leaving 4 bases unmatched. This CDR3 spans 17 amino acids. Here the CDR3 DNA reads TGTGCCAGCAGCGTAGTTGGGACAGGCGCGAACACCGGGGAGCTGTTTTTT. Amino acids: CASSVVGTGANTGELFF. Drawing the rest from reference TRBV9 and TRBJ2-2, the complete variable domain is DSGVTQTPKHLITATGQRVTLRCSPRSGDLSVYWYQQSLDQGLQFLIQYYNGEERAKGNILERFSAQQFPDLHSELNLSSLELGDSALYFCASSVVGTGANTGELFFGEGSRLTVL.

This CDR3 is CSVEVGGRSKETQYF. The CDR3 nucleotides are TGCAGCGTTGAAGTCGGGGGGCGGAGCAAAGAGACCCAGTACTTC. The chain employs TRBV29-1 and TRBJ2-5; TRBD2 might be the D (7 bases). The germline V gene encodes CDR1 SQVTM and CDR2 ANQGSEA. V was cut by 1 base and J by 3 bases, with 15 bases left in between. There are 15 residues in the CDR3.

The chain combines TRBV6-1 with TRBJ2-2, with unresolved D. Germline CDR1 and CDR2: MNHNS and SASEGT. This CDR3 has 15 residues. V lost 2 bases to trimming and J lost 1 base, with 8 bases between them. CDR3 nucleotide sequence: TGTGCCAGCAGTGAAACCCACAAGAACACCGGGGAGCTGTTTTTT. This translates into CASSETHKNTGELFF.

This clone was seen once. The chain combines TRBV19 with TRBJ1-2, with a possible D match to TRBD1 (6 bases). The ends were cut back, 3 bases at V and 11 bases at J, with 19 bases in the middle. CDR3 length: 14 residues. CDR1 is LNHDA, CDR2 SQIVND, per germline (reference sequence). CDR3 amino acids: CASSIVNRDTEYTF. CDR3 nucleotide sequence: TGTGCCAGTAGTATTGTAAACCGGGACACCGAGTACACCTTC.

This clone occurred once. The chain joins TRBV18 to TRBJ2-3; 12 bases agree with TRBD2. Looked up from germline, CDR1 is KGHSH and CDR2 is LQKENI. J was trimmed by 4 bases and V by 1 base; bases with no gene match: 3. CDR3 length equals 16 residues. The CDR3 sequence: CASSPRLAGAADTQYF. The CDR3 nucleotides are TGTGCCAGCTCACCACGACTAGCGGGGGCGGCAGATACGCAGTATTTT.

This chain joins TRBV7-2 and TRBJ2-1; tentative D call: TRBD2 (6 bases). The germline V gene encodes CDR1 SGHTA and CDR2 FQGNSA. CDR3 length: 15 residues. Trimming shortened V by 0 bases and J by 6 bases, and 12 bases separated the two germline ends. The CDR3 nucleotides are TGTGCCAGCAGCTTAGCGCGCAGAGCGGGCAATGAGCAGTTCTTC. Its protein is CASSLARRAGNEQFF.

The rearrangement uses TRBV6-5 and TRBJ2-1; 7 bases line up with TRBD2. This CDR3 contains 15 residues. V shed 5 bases and J 3 bases; nucleotides not matched to a gene: 7. The germline gives CDR1 MNHEY, CDR2 SVGAGI. The CDR3 DNA reads as TGTGCCAGCAGTCTGGGGAGCGGGAACTACAATGAGCAGTTCTTC. The encoded protein is CASSLGSGNYNEQFF.

The chain employs TRBV5-6 and TRBJ2-2, with D possibly TRBD1 on 5 matching bases. Trimming cost V 1 base and J 6 bases, with 7 bases left between them. CDR1 and CDR2 (germline): SGHDT, YYEEEE. CDR3 length: 13 residues. The CDR3 sequence is CASSLSGPGELFF. The CDR3 coding sequence is TGTGCCAGCAGCTTGTCAGGGCCCGGGGAGCTGTTTTTT.